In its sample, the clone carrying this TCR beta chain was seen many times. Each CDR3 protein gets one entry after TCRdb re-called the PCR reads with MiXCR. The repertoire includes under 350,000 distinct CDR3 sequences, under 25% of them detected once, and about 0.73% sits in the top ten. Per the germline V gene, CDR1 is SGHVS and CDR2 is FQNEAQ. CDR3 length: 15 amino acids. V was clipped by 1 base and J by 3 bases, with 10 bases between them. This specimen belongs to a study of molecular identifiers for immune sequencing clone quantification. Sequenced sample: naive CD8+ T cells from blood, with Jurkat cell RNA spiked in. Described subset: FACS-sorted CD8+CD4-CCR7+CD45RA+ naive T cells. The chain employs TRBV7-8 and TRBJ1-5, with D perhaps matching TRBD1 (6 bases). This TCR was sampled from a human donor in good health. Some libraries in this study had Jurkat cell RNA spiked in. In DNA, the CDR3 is TGTGCCAGCAGCTTAGAGGACAGCCCCAATCAGCCCCAGCATTTT. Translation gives CASSLEDSPNQPQHF.